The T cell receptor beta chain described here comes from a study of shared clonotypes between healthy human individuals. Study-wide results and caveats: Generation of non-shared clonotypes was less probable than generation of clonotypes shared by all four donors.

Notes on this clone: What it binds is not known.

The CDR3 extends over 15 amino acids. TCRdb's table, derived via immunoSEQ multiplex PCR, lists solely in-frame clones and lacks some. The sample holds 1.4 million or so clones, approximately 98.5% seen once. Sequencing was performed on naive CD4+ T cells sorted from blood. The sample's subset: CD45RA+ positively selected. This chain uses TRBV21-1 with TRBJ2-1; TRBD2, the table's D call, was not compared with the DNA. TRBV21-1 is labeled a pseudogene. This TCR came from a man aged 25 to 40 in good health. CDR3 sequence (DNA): TGTGCCAGCAGCAAAGGCGGGAGCCCCCACAATGAGCAGTTCTTC. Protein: CASSKGGSPHNEQFF.